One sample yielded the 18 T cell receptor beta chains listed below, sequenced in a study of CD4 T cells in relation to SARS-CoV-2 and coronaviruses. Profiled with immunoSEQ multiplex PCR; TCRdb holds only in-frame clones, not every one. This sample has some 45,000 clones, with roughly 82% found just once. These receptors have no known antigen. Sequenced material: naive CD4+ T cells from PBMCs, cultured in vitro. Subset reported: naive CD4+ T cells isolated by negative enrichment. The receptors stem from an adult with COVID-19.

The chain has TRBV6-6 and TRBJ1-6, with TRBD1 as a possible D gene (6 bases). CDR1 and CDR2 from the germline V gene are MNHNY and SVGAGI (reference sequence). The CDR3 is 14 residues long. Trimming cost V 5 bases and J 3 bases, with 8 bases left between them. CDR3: CASSRQDYNSPLHF. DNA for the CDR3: TGTGCCAGCAGTCGACAGGACTATAATTCACCCCTCCACTTT.

CDR3 loop: CATSWQETDTQYF. The CDR3 nucleotides are TGTGCCACCAGCTGGCAGGAGACAGATACGCAGTATTTT. The chain carries TRBV24-1 and TRBJ2-3; the D is unclear. Looked up from germline, CDR1 is KGHDR and CDR2 is SFDVKD. V was trimmed by 7 bases and J by 3 bases, leaving 10 bases between them. The CDR3 contains 13 residues.

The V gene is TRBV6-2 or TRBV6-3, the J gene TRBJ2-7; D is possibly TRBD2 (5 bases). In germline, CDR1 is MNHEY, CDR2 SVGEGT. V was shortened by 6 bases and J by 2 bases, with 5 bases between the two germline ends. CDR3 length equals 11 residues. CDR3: CASSGAYEQYF. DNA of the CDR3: TGTGCCAGCAGCGGGGCCTACGAGCAGTACTTC.

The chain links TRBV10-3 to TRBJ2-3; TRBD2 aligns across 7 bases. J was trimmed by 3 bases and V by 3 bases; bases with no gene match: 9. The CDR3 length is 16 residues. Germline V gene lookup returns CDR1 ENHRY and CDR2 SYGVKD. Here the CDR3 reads CAISDGGEGWTDTQYF. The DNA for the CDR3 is TGTGCCATCAGTGATGGGGGGGAGGGGTGGACAGATACGCAGTATTTT.

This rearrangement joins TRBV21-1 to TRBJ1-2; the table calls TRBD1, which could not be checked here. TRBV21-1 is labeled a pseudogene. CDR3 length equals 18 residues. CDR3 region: CASSKRDRGRWANYGYTF. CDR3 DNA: TGTGCCAGCAGCAAACGGGACAGGGGGCGCTGGGCTAACTATGGCTACACCTTC.

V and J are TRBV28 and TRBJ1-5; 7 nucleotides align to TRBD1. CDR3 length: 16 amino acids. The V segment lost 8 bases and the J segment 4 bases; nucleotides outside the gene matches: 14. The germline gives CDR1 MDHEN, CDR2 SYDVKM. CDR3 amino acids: CASDTIPGQINQPQHF. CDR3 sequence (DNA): TGTGCCAGCGACACTATCCCGGGACAGATTAATCAGCCCCAGCATTTT.

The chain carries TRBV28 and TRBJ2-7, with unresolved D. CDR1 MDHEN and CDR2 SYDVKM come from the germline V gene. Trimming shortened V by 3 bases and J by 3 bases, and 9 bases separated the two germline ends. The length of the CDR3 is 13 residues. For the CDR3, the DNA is TGTGCCAGCAGTTTTTTAACAGACTACGAGCAGTACTTC. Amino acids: CASSFLTDYEQYF.

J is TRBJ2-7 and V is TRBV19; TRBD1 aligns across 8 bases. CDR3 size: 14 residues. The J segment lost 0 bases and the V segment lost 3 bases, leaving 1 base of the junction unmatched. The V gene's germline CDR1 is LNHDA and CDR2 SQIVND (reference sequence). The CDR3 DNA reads TGTGCCAGTAGTATGGGACAGGACTCCTACGAGCAGTACTTC. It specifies CASSMGQDSYEQYF. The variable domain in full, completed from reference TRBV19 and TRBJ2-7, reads DGGITQSPKYLFRKEGQNVTLSCEQNLNHDAMYWYRQDPGQGLRLIYYSQIVNDFQKGDIAEGYSVSREKKESFPLTVTSAQKNPTAFYLCASSMGQDSYEQYFGPGTRLTVT.

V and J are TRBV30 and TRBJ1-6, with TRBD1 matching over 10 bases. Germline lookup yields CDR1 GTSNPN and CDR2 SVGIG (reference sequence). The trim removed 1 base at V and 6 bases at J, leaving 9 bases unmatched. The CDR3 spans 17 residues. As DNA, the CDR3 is TGTGCCTGGAGTGCCCTGACAGGGGGCGGTGGTAATTCACCCCTCCACTTT. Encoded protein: CAWSALTGGGGNSPLHF.

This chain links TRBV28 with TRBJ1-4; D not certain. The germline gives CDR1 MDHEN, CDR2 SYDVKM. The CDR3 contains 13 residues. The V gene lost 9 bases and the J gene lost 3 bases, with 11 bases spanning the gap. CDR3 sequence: CASKEGSNEKLFF. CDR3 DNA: TGTGCCAGTAAGGAGGGATCTAATGAAAAACTGTTTTTT.

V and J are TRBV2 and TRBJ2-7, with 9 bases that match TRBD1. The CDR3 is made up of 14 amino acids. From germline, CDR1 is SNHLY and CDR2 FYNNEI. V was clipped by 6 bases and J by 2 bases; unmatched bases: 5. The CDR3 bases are TGTGCCAGCAGCCCGGACAGGGGTCCCTACGAGCAGTACTTC. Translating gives CASSPDRGPYEQYF.

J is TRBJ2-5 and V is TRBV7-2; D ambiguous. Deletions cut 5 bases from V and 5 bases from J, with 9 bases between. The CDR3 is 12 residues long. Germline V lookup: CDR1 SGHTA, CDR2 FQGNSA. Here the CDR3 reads CASSPSGETQYF. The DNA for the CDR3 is TGTGCCAGCAGCCCCTCGGGTGAGACCCAGTACTTC.

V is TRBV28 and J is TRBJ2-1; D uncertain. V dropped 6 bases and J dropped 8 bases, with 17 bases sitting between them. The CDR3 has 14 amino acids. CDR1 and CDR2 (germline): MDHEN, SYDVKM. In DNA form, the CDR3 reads TGTGCCAGCAGGTCCTGGGCGCCCCGTTATGAGCAGTTCTTC. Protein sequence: CASRSWAPRYEQFF.

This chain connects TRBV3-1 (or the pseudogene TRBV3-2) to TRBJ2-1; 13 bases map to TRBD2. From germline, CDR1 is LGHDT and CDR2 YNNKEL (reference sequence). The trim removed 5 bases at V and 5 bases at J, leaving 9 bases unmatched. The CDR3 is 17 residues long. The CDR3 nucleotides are TGTGCCAGCAGCACCCGGACTAGCGGGAGCATCAACAATGAGCAGTTCTTC. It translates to CASSTRTSGSINNEQFF.

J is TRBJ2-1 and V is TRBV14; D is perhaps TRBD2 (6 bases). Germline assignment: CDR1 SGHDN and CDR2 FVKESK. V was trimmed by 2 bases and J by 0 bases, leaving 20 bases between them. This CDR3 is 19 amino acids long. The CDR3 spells CASSQSLASDAYSYNEQFF. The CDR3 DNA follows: TGTGCCAGCAGCCAAAGTCTAGCGTCTGACGCTTACTCCTACAATGAGCAGTTCTTC.

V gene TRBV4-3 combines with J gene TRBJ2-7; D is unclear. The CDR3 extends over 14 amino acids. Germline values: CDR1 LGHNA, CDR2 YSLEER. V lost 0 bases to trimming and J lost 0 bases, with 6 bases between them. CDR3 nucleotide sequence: TGCGCCAGCAGCCAAGAGGTAGGCTCCTACGAGCAGTACTTC. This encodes CASSQEVGSYEQYF.

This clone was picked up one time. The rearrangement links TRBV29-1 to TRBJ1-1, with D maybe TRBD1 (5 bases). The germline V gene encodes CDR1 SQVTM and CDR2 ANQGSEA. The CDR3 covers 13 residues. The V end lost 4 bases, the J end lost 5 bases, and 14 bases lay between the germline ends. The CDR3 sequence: CSVGAEGRTEAFF. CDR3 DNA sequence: TGCAGCGTTGGAGCGGAGGGGCGGACTGAAGCTTTCTTT.

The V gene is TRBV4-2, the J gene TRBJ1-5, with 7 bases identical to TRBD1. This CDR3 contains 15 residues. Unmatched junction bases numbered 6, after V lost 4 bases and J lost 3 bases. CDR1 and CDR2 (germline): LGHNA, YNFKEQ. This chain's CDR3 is CASSPLTGNNQPQHF. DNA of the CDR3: TGTGCCAGCAGCCCGCTGACAGGGAACAATCAGCCCCAGCATTTT.